Detailed here is one T cell receptor beta chain. Its specific antigen is unknown. The record has no base qualities; no much larger clone is one base away. V lost 8 bases and J lost 5 bases; the stretch between them is 16 bases long. Spanning cysteine to phenylalanine, the CDR3 consists of 13 amino acids. The sequence is cut down to CDR3 DNA, 39 bases in frame from base 1. The germline V gene specifies KGHSH as CDR1 and LQKENI as CDR2. This record comes from a study of cytotoxic CD8 clonotypes in ibrutinib-treated CLL (dated by TCRdb to 2020 to 2023). Study-level background: The cohort had over ten relapsed/refractory and approximately 15 treatment-naive patients; about 17 were IGHV unmutated. An average of roughly 250,000 productive templates and about 100,000 productive rearrangements was obtained per sample. Longitudinal samples were obtainable from about 30% of the roughly 86 participants in the trial. Responses were partial in 25 or so patients and complete in 2; after median about 70 months follow-up, around 15 stayed in remission and approximately twelve progressed. Cryopreserved peripheral blood mononuclear cells were obtained before treatment, at response, and at either sustained remission or disease progression. The response samples were drawn at a median of 12 months into treatment, with a range of roughly 6 to 40 months. Patients were still on ibrutinib when every remission and progressive disease sample was collected.

The sample's time point label, in plain terms: approximately 25 months on ibrutinib. For TCR beta library preparation, roughly 2 micrograms of genomic DNA were extracted from the cryopreserved PBMCs. Longitudinal blood samples from CLL patients receiving ibrutinib monotherapy were subjected to high-throughput TCR beta sequencing. The patients took part in an open-label, single-center phase 2 trial of ibrutinib monotherapy. The goal of deep resolution MiSeq sequencing was a depth between 1 in 1 million and 1 in 200,000 T cells, and coverage averaged 10x per clonotype. The immunoSEQ hsTCRB Kit was used to generate TCR beta libraries. In the authors' own workflow: Data were analyzed with ImmunoSEQ Data Assistant and ImmunoSEQ Analyzer, with V, D and J genes assigned per IMGT definitions. Clonality was computed as one minus normalized Shannon entropy of productive rearrangement frequencies, ranging from 0 to 1. Public clonotype analysis was restricted to overrepresented clonotypes comprising at least 0.05% of each patient's repertoire. Repertoires from some twelve age-matched healthy donors in immuneACCESS were used as clonality controls. The source is immuneACCESS, and TCRdb retained only in-frame sequences with V and J called. Part of the clones is not carried over; for the studies checked, unresolved V genes explain less than half of this, and the remainder is unexplained. V and J calls and clone size are as listed in that table; D and trimming were resolved from the DNA. The sample contains some 140,000 clones, around 84% of them found a single time. Jointly, the top ten make up around 3.3% of the sample.

The paper as a whole reports these results and caveats: Sampling times were not matched between patients in sustained remission and patients whose disease was progressing, and lymph node repertoires were not examined. Clonality increased at ibrutinib response, stayed stable in sustained remission, and fell back toward baseline at progression. Public clonotypes were rare and either shrank or stayed stable during treatment, and the rise in clonality at ibrutinib response reflected expansion of private clonotypes. Baseline clonality exceeded that of age-matched healthy donors and correlated strongly with circulating CD8+ T-cell counts.

The clonotype comes from a human donor with chronic lymphocytic leukemia. The sample consisted of PBMCs, taken after 24 months of ibrutinib treatment. This chain joins TRBV18 to TRBJ2-7; the D element might be TRBD1 or TRBD2, as each aligns at 5 bases. The CDR3 region has the sequence CASGSTGRDEQYF. The nucleotide sequence reads as follows: TGTGCCAGCGGATCGACGGGACGCGACGAGCAGTACTTC.